Below are 24 T cell receptor beta chains sequenced from a single sample in a study of identical twins. TCRdb fed the 5' RACE reads into MiXCR, producing one record per CDR3 protein. This sample has a few hundred thousand distinct CDR3 sequences, with around 12% found just once. These sequences were also reported in another study, on yellow fever vaccine responses in identical twins.

The sequenced sample consisted of CD8+ T cells sorted from blood. These TCRs come from a woman aged 18-35 years in good health.

This sequence joins TRBV27 and TRBJ2-1, with TRBD2 matching over 7 bases. CDR3 length: 13 residues. Per germline, CDR1 MNHEY and CDR2 SMNVEV (reference sequence). The ends lost 4 bases at V and 7 bases at J; junction bases unmatched: 4. The CDR3 DNA reads TGTGCCAGCAGTTCGTTACTAGCGAATGAGCAGTTCTTC. Translating it yields CASSSLLANEQFF.

This chain joins TRBV28 and TRBJ2-1; 9 nucleotides match TRBD1. The germline V gene encodes CDR1 MDHEN and CDR2 SYDVKM. The CDR3 consists of 16 residues. V lost 5 bases, J lost 5 bases, and 10 bases stayed unmatched. The CDR3 DNA is TGTGCCAGCAGTCGTCCAAGACAGGGGGGCGACAATGAGCAGTTCTTC. This encodes CASSRPRQGGDNEQFF.

The genes are TRBV5-5 and TRBJ2-1, with 8 bases matching TRBD1. This CDR3 is built from 15 residues. The J segment lost 4 bases and the V segment lost 9 bases, leaving 12 bases of the junction unmatched. CDR1 is SGHKS and CDR2 is YYEKEE in the germline V gene (reference sequence). In nucleotides, the CDR3 is TGTGCCATGAGCCCAGGGGGCGGCGGTTACAATGAGCAGTTCTTC. Translating gives CAMSPGGGGYNEQFF.

This clonotype was detected only a few times. V and J are TRBV15 and TRBJ2-1; no clear D gene. Germline V lookup: CDR1 LNHNV, CDR2 YYDKDF (reference sequence). Between the trimmed V and J ends, which lost 7 bases and 4 bases, there was a span of 5 bases. The length of the CDR3 is 11 residues. The CDR3 protein is CATKAYNEQFF. The DNA for the CDR3 is TGTGCCACCAAGGCGTACAATGAGCAGTTCTTC.

This clonotype was found a few times. The chain joins TRBV12-1 to TRBJ2-1; the DNA was not compared with TRBD1, the D call given in the table. TRBV12-1 is described as a pseudogene. CDR3 size: 12 residues. Here the CDR3 DNA reads TGTGCCACCACCGGGACAGGGTTTGGGCAGTTCTTC. As protein: CATTGTGFGQFF.

This clonotype was found many times. This sequence joins TRBV12-3 or TRBV12-4 and TRBJ1-1; D is ambiguous. The CDR3 covers 13 residues. Trimming shortened V by 6 bases and J by 0 bases, and 8 bases separated the two germline ends. In DNA, the CDR3 is TGTGCCAGCAGCGCAACCGTGAACACTGAAGCTTTCTTT. It specifies CASSATVNTEAFF.

The CDR3 protein is CASSQFPGQGSNEQYV. CDR3 sequence (DNA): TGCGCCAGCAGTCAATTCCCCGGACAGGGTAGTAACGAGCAGTACGTC. The chain carries TRBV23-1 and TRBJ2-7; 8 nucleotides line up with TRBD1. TRBV23-1 is given ORF status, its function remaining uncertain. V shed 1 base and J 5 bases; nucleotides not matched to a gene: 10. The CDR3 length is 16 residues.

The CDR3, as DNA: TGTGCCAGCAGTGGAAGGGGTGGTCAGCCCCAGCATTTT. Translating gives CASSGRGGQPQHF. This sequence joins TRBV28 and TRBJ1-5, with D possibly TRBD1 on 5 matching bases. Looked up from germline, CDR1 is MDHEN and CDR2 is SYDVKM. Trimming took off 5 bases at V and 6 bases at J, with 11 bases between the two ends. The CDR3 loop spans 13 amino acids.

This clonotype was seen a few times. DNA for the CDR3: TGTGCCAGCAGCTTGGCACTAGCGGGGGTCAGCTCCTACAATGAGCAGTTCTTC. This codes for CASSLALAGVSSYNEQFF. The genes are TRBV5-4 and TRBJ2-1; 11 bases fit TRBD2. The CDR3 spans 18 residues. CDR1 and CDR2 (germline): SGHNT, YYREEE (reference sequence). The V gene end was trimmed by 0 bases and the J gene end by 0 bases; junction bases not matched to a gene: 5.

The chain couples TRBV29-1 to TRBJ2-2, with 9 bases matching TRBD2. CDR3 size: 15 residues. V was pared by 7 bases and J by 7 bases, with 13 bases of the junction left unmatched. Germline-derived CDR1 and CDR2 are SQVTM and ANQGSEA. CDR3 amino acids: CSAEGRREGHGELFF. The CDR3 DNA reads TGCAGCGCTGAGGGACGGCGGGAGGGGCACGGGGAGCTGTTTTTT.

This clonotype was seen repeatedly, ten times or more. The chain couples TRBV6-1 to TRBJ2-1; D tentatively fits TRBD1 or TRBD2 (5 bases each). V was cut by 7 bases and J by 7 bases, with 14 bases left in between. Germline-derived CDR1 and CDR2 are MNHNS and SASEGT. The CDR3 extends over 13 amino acids. The CDR3 loop is CASTAQGGNEQFF. CDR3 nucleotides: TGTGCCAGCACCGCCCAGGGCGGGAATGAGCAGTTCTTC.

This clonotype was observed many times. V and J are TRBV12-3 or TRBV12-4 and TRBJ2-3; tentative D call: TRBD2 (6 bases). This CDR3 region has 14 residues. The V and J ends lost 0 bases and 5 bases respectively, with 9 bases between them. The CDR3 spells CASSLAPGGDTQYF. DNA for the CDR3: TGTGCCAGCAGTTTAGCCCCCGGGGGAGATACGCAGTATTTT.

The J gene is TRBJ2-3, the V gene TRBV3-1; no reliable D call. The CDR3 totals 17 residues. V was cut by 4 bases and J by 6 bases, with 23 bases left in between. From germline, CDR1 is LGHDT and CDR2 YNNKEL (reference sequence). DNA of the CDR3: TGTGCCAGCAGCCCCTTACCAGACAATTCGGTTAGCGATACGCAGTATTTT. As protein: CASSPLPDNSVSDTQYF.

Ten or more counts support this clonotype. The chain uses TRBV4-1 and TRBJ2-1; 9 bases map to TRBD1. V lost 0 bases to trimming and J lost 3 bases; unmatched junction nucleotides: 18. Per the germline V gene, CDR1 is MGHRA and CDR2 is YSYEKL. The CDR3 totals 21 residues. This chain's CDR3 is CASSQDSGVTPPGQGYNEQFF. The CDR3 DNA reads TGCGCCAGCAGCCAAGATTCTGGTGTAACCCCCCCGGGACAGGGCTACAATGAGCAGTTCTTC.

This chain uses TRBV9 with TRBJ2-7; TRBD2 matches at 8 bases. Germline V lookup: CDR1 SGDLS, CDR2 YYNGEE. With 0 bases clipped from V and 7 bases from J, the junction kept 3 bases outside the gene matches. The CDR3 loop spans 13 amino acids. Here the CDR3 DNA reads TGTGCCAGCAGCGTAGCTACGGGGGGGGAGCAGTACTTC. Encoded protein: CASSVATGGEQYF.

This clonotype was detected only a few times. This chain links TRBV6-5 with TRBJ2-1, with a tentative D call TRBD2 (6 bases). The germline V gene has CDR1 MNHEY and CDR2 SVGAGI. The CDR3 extends over 12 amino acids. V lost 7 bases and J lost 5, with 9 bases in between. The CDR3 spells CASMTGDNEQFF. The DNA of the CDR3 is TGTGCCAGCATGACGGGGGACAATGAGCAGTTCTTC.

This sequence joins TRBV7-9 and TRBJ2-3, with 9 bases lining up with TRBD1. Losses at the gene ends were 5 bases for V and 2 bases for J; bases not matched to a gene: 8. Germline CDR1 reads SEHNR; CDR2 reads FQNEAQ (reference sequence). The CDR3 runs 16 residues. CDR3 amino acids: CASSTRTGGHTDTQYF. CDR3 bases: TGTGCCAGCAGCACCCGCACAGGGGGCCACACAGATACGCAGTATTTT. The variable domain in full, completed from reference TRBV7-9 and TRBJ2-3, reads DTGVSQNPRHKITKRGQNVTFRCDPISEHNRLYWYRQTLGQGPEFLTYFQNEAQLEKSRLLSDRFSAERPKGSFSTLEIQRTEQGDSAMYLCASSTRTGGHTDTQYFGPGTRLTVL.

This chain links TRBV6-5 with TRBJ2-2, with TRBD1 as a possible D gene (5 bases). The CDR3 consists of 14 residues. V dropped 2 bases and J dropped 6 bases, with 10 bases sitting between them. Germline loops: CDR1 MNHEY, CDR2 SVGAGI. The CDR3 coding sequence is TGTGCCAGCAGTTACAGGGGAAAGGCCGGGGAGCTGTTTTTT. This codes for CASSYRGKAGELFF.

Concerning this clonotype itself: This may stem from a read error, because a much larger clone lies one nucleotide away. The V call is TRBV12-3 or TRBV12-4, the J call TRBJ2-3; the D is unclear. There are 13 residues in the CDR3. V dropped 8 bases and J dropped 3 bases, with 12 bases sitting between them. The CDR3 nucleotides read TGTGCCAGCTGCCTTCCGCCGACAGATACGCAGTATTTT. Encoded protein: CASCLPPTDTQYF.

This clonotype was found a few times. This rearrangement joins TRBV4-2 to TRBJ2-3, with 9 nucleotides matching TRBD2. The CDR3 spans 17 residues. Unmatched junction bases numbered 6, after V lost 0 bases and J lost 2 bases. The V gene's germline CDR1 is LGHNA and CDR2 YNFKEQ. The CDR3 DNA follows: TGTGCCAGCAGCCAAGATTTCGCGGGAGGGATCACAGATACGCAGTATTTT. The encoded protein is CASSQDFAGGITDTQYF.

V usage is TRBV27 and J usage is TRBJ2-1; the match to TRBD2 covers 9 bases. Germline assignment: CDR1 MNHEY and CDR2 SMNVEV (reference sequence). CDR3 length equals 15 residues. Trimming cost V 2 bases and J 6 bases; bases outside gene matches: 5. The CDR3 region has the DNA TGTGCCAGCAGTTTAAGCGGGGGGCCCCCCAATGAGCAGTTCTTC. Translation gives CASSLSGGPPNEQFF.

This clonotype has a handful of counts. This chain uses TRBV29-1 with TRBJ2-2; TRBD2 aligns across 9 bases. Per germline, CDR1 SQVTM and CDR2 ANQGSEA. The length of the CDR3 is 17 residues. V lost 1 base, J lost 2 bases, and 8 bases stayed unmatched. The CDR3 region has the DNA TGCAGCGTTGAAGTCAGAGGACTAGCGAAAAACACCGGGGAGCTGTTTTTT. This sequence encodes CSVEVRGLAKNTGELFF.

This clonotype has more than one count but fewer than ten. This chain links TRBV4-1 with TRBJ2-1; 9 positions match TRBD2. This CDR3 has 17 amino acids. In germline, CDR1 is MGHRA, CDR2 YSYEKL. V was clipped by 0 bases and J by 10 bases; unmatched bases: 13. The CDR3 nucleotides read TGCGCCAGCAGCCAAGATAGAGGGACTAGCTTGATTTCGGAGCAGTTCTTC. Protein: CASSQDRGTSLISEQFF.

The V call is TRBV21-1, the J call TRBJ2-3. TRBV21-1 is a pseudogene segment. The CDR3 has 17 amino acids. For the CDR3, the DNA is TGTGCCAGCGCCATTCCCCGAATTCTGATAGGCACAGATACGCAGTATTTT. Translating gives CASAIPRILIGTDTQYF.